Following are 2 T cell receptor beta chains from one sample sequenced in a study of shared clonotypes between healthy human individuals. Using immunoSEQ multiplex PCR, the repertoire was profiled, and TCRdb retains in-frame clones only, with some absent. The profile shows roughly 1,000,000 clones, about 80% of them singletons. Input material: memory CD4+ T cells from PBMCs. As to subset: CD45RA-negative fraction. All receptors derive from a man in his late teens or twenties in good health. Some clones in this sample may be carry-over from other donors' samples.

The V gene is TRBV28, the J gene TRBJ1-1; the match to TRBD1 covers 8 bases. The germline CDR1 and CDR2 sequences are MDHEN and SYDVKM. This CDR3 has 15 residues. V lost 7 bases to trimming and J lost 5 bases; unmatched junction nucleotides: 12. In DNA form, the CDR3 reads TGTGCCAGCACGCCAAGACAGGGGTGGGGAACTGAAGCTTTCTTT. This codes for CASTPRQGWGTEAFF. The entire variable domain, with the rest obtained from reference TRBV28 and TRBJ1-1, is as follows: DVKVTQSSRYLVKRTGEKVFLECVQDMDHENMFWYRQDPGLGLRLIYFSYDVKMKEKGDIPEGYSVSREKKERFSLILESASTNQTSMYLCASTPRQGWGTEAFFGQGTRLTVV.

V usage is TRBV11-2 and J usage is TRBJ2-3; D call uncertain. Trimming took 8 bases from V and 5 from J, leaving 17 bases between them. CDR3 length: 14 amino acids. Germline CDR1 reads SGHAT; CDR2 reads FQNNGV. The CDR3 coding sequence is TGTGCCAGCGTCCCTTGGTCGGGTGAAGATACGCAGTATTTT. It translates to CASVPWSGEDTQYF.